The 10 T cell receptor beta chains in this list originate from one sample, sequenced in a study of shared clonotypes between healthy human individuals. Assay: immunoSEQ multiplex PCR; the TCRdb copy retains only in-frame clones and omits some. Of hundreds of thousands of clones listed, 85% to 95% are singletons. It was CD45RO-negative cells, positively selected for CCR7, that made up naive CD8 cells, with terminally differentiated effector memory CD45RA+ cells excluded. Sequencing was performed on naive CD8+ T cells sorted from blood. The receptors here all came from a woman in her thirties in good health.

This chain links TRBV2 with TRBJ2-7, with a possible D match to TRBD2 (5 bases). V was cut by 4 bases and J by 4 bases, with 14 bases left in between. The CDR3 length is 14 residues. In germline, CDR1 is SNHLY, CDR2 FYNNEI. CDR3 bases: TGTGCCAGCAGTGGTAGGGCTAGCTCATACGAGCAGTACTTC. This codes for CASSGRASSYEQYF. The variable domain in full, with the rest retrieved from reference TRBV2 and TRBJ2-7, is EPEVTQTPSHQVTQMGQEVILRCVPISNHLYFYWYRQILGQKVEFLVSFYNNEISEKSEIFDDQFSVERPDGSNFTLKIRSTKLEDSAMYFCASSGRASSYEQYFGPGTRLTVT.

This clone was detected once. The chain carries TRBV28 and TRBJ2-7, with D perhaps matching TRBD1 (6 bases). The CDR3 length is 13 residues. Germline CDR1 is MDHEN and CDR2 is SYDVKM. Between the trimmed V and J ends, which lost 3 bases and 3 bases, there was a span of 9 bases. This chain's CDR3 is CASSFDRNYEQYF. CDR3 nucleotides: TGTGCCAGCAGTTTTGACAGGAACTACGAGCAGTACTTC.

This chain joins TRBV7-6 and TRBJ2-2, with TRBD1 matching 8 bases. Germline V gives CDR1 SGHVS, CDR2 FNYEAQ. The junction had 3 bases not matched to a gene; V was cut back by 0 bases and J by 0 bases. The CDR3 runs 17 residues. In DNA, the CDR3 is TGTGCCAGCAGCTTAGCAAGACAGGGGTCGAACACCGGGGAGCTGTTTTTT. This codes for CASSLARQGSNTGELFF.

J is TRBJ2-7 and V is TRBV30; D unclear. Trimming shortened V by 2 bases and J by 2 bases, and 10 bases separated the two germline ends. CDR1 and CDR2 (germline): GTSNPN, SVGIG (reference sequence). This CDR3 has 13 amino acids. As DNA, the CDR3 is TGTGCCTGGAGTAACAAGGTAACCTACGAGCAGTACTTC. Protein product: CAWSNKVTYEQYF. Supplemented by reference TRBV30 and TRBJ2-7, the full variable domain reads SQTIHQWPATLVQPVGSPLSLECTVEGTSNPNLYWYRQAAGRGLQLLFYSVGIGQISSEVPQNLSASRPQDRQFILSSKKLLLSDSGFYLCAWSNKVTYEQYFGPGTRLTVT.

About this clone: Other DNA variants within this sample encode the same CDR3. The gene calls are TRBV19 and TRBJ1-1; D is undetermined. The germline V gene encodes CDR1 LNHDA and CDR2 SQIVND (reference sequence). CDR3 size: 13 residues. The ends were cut back, 1 base at V and 0 bases at J, with 3 bases in the middle. The CDR3 bases are TGTGCCAGTAGTATAGTTTTGAACACTGAAGCTTTCTTT. Its translation is CASSIVLNTEAFF. The whole variable domain, filled in from reference TRBV19 and TRBJ1-1, reads DGGITQSPKYLFRKEGQNVTLSCEQNLNHDAMYWYRQDPGQGLRLIYYSQIVNDFQKGDIAEGYSVSREKKESFPLTVTSAQKNPTAFYLCASSIVLNTEAFFGQGTRLTVV.

This chain joins TRBV13 and TRBJ2-7; TRBD2 matches at 11 bases. Looked up from germline, CDR1 is PRHDT and CDR2 is FYEKMQ (reference sequence). This CDR3 comprises 17 residues. The ends lost 5 bases at V and 2 bases at J; junction bases unmatched: 11. The CDR3 is CASSPNGLAGSPYEQYF. As DNA, the CDR3 is TGTGCCAGCAGCCCCAACGGACTAGCGGGCTCACCCTACGAGCAGTACTTC.

This rearrangement joins TRBV7-9 to TRBJ2-7, with a tentative D call TRBD1 (5 bases). CDR3 size: 13 residues. V was clipped by 7 bases and J by 3 bases, with 13 bases between them. Per germline, CDR1 SEHNR and CDR2 FQNEAQ (reference sequence). Here the CDR3 DNA reads TGTGCCAGCACCCCGGCAGGGTTCTACGAGCAGTACTTC. Protein product: CASTPAGFYEQYF.

This chain joins TRBV6-6 and TRBJ2-7, with D possibly TRBD2 on 5 matching bases. Germline V lookup: CDR1 MNHNY, CDR2 SVGAGI (reference sequence). Trimming cost V 0 bases and J 4 bases, with 10 bases left between them. This CDR3 comprises 14 residues. As DNA, the CDR3 is TGTGCCAGCAGTTACTCCCGGGATCAGTACGAGCAGTACTTC. It codes for CASSYSRDQYEQYF.

This clone was seen a single time. J is TRBJ2-3 and V is TRBV27, with D maybe TRBD1 (5 bases). Germline V gene lookup returns CDR1 MNHEY and CDR2 SMNVEV (reference sequence). This CDR3 comprises 17 residues. The V end was cut by 6 bases, the J end by 1 base, with 20 bases between. This CDR3 is CASSEYGAGAGTDTQYF. The CDR3 nucleotides are TGTGCCAGCAGCGAATATGGGGCTGGGGCAGGCACAGATACGCAGTATTTT.

This chain joins TRBV5-1 and TRBJ2-7; D uncertain. CDR1 and CDR2 from the germline V gene are SGHRS and YFSETQ. V shed 1 base and J shed 6 bases, with 17 bases lying between them. CDR3 size: 15 residues. The CDR3 coding sequence is TGCGCCAGCAGCTTGTCCTCGAACCGTCTTGCCGAGCAGTACTTC. This sequence encodes CASSLSSNRLAEQYF.